This TCR beta chain was captured in a study of CD8 T cells in ankylosing spondylitis. Study observations and caveats: In synovial fluid and blood from reactive arthritis, some motif variants were previously reported. About 8 highly homologous variants made up a TCR beta motif, and this motif appeared characteristic of ankylosing spondylitis blood.

TCRdb re-derived calls from the 5' RACE reads in MiXCR, one entry per CDR3 protein. The table lists some 180,000 distinct CDR3 sequences, 18% of them singletons, with 4.3% in the top ten. V gave up 9 bases and J gave up 2 bases, with 8 bases separating them. The CDR3 has 13 residues. This clonotype was seen at least ten times. What it binds is unknown. The rearrangement joins TRBV12-3 or TRBV12-4 to TRBJ2-6; D gene unclear. What was sequenced was blood, either unsorted or a sorted T cell fraction (not recorded which). The origin of this receptor is a male donor between 10 and 30 years old with ankylosing spondylitis or in good health (not recorded which). The CDR3 coding sequence is TGTGCCAGTCGCGCAGCTGGGGCCAACGTCCTGACTTTC. It codes for CASRAAGANVLTF.